These 31 T cell receptor beta chains were sequenced from one sample in a study of cytomegalovirus exposure and HLA in healthy donors (dated by TCRdb to about 2017). The library was made by the immunoSEQ multiplex PCR assay. The multiplex PCR relied on a mix of 60 forward primers for TCR Vbeta segments and 13 reverse primers for TCR Jbeta segments. TCRdb limited this immuneACCESS table to in-frame rearrangements with V and J called. A share of clones is missing; checked studies link under half to unresolved V genes, and the rest is unexplained. This sample is represented by approximately 100,000 clones; more than 65% of them were singletons. Together, the top ten hold 0.9% to 1.5% of the sample. The specimen sequenced was PBMCs. These receptors were taken from a woman aged 18-29 years in good health and CMV-seronegative.

The rearrangement links TRBV19 to TRBJ2-7; D perhaps matches TRBD1 (6 bases). Per the germline V gene, CDR1 is LNHDA and CDR2 is SQIVND (reference sequence). This CDR3 has 16 residues. V was cut by 3 bases and J by 6 bases, with 21 bases left in between. The CDR3 loop reads CASSMDIGTPHCEQYF. In nucleotides, the CDR3 is TGTGCCAGTAGTATGGATATCGGGACACCGCACTGCGAGCAGTACTTC.

This clone came up a few times. The chain has TRBV7-9 and TRBJ2-3; the match to TRBD1 covers 9 bases. CDR1 SEHNR and CDR2 FQNEAQ come from the germline V gene (reference sequence). The CDR3 is 14 residues long. After removal of 4 bases from V and 4 bases from J, the junction contained 3 bases not matched to a gene. CDR3 sequence: CASSWTGAPDTQYF. As DNA, the CDR3 is TGTGCCAGCAGCTGGACAGGGGCCCCAGATACGCAGTATTTT.

V and J are TRBV19 and TRBJ2-1; TRBD1 aligns across 9 bases. From germline, CDR1 is LNHDA and CDR2 SQIVND (reference sequence). The CDR3 totals 16 residues. The junction had 7 bases not matched to a gene; V was cut back by 3 bases and J by 4 bases. Here the CDR3 reads CASSIGRDRAYNEQFF. CDR3 DNA: TGTGCCAGTAGTATCGGCCGGGACAGGGCTTACAATGAGCAGTTCTTC.

V usage is TRBV5-6 and J usage is TRBJ2-7; a possible D gene is TRBD2 (5 bases). CDR3 length equals 15 residues. Germline V CDR1 and CDR2: SGHDT, YYEEEE. V shed 2 bases and J shed 2 bases, with 14 bases lying between them. The CDR3 coding sequence is TGTGCCAGCAGCTTTGTGAGGGCTCCCCCCTACGAGCAGTACTTC. This sequence encodes CASSFVRAPPYEQYF.

The chain recombines TRBV5-6 with TRBJ1-2; D uncertain. The germline CDR1 and CDR2 sequences are SGHDT and YYEEEE. V gave up 1 base and J gave up 1 base, with 11 bases separating them. This CDR3 is built from 15 residues. The CDR3 loop reads CASSLPGAVNYGYTF. Written as DNA, the CDR3 is TGTGCCAGCAGCTTGCCGGGAGCAGTTAACTATGGCTACACCTTC.

Here the CDR3 DNA reads TGTGCCAGCAGCTTACTGGGGCGGGAAAAACTGTTTTTT. Translation gives CASSLLGREKLFF. The genes are TRBV7-9 and TRBJ1-4; a possible D gene is TRBD1 (5 bases). This CDR3 is 13 amino acids long. Germline CDR1 is SEHNR and CDR2 is FQNEAQ (reference sequence). Deletions cut 2 bases from V and 8 bases from J, with 9 bases between.

This chain connects TRBV28 to TRBJ1-5; D not resolved. The CDR3 has 12 amino acids. The germline CDR1 and CDR2 sequences are MDHEN and SYDVKM. V lost 4 bases and J lost 7, with 8 bases in between. DNA for the CDR3: TGTGCCAGCAGTTCCAGAAACCAGCCCCAGCATTTT. Amino acid sequence: CASSSRNQPQHF.

The rearrangement uses TRBV10-3 and TRBJ2-3; D may be TRBD2 (5 bases). V was pared by 4 bases and J by 2 bases, with 25 bases between. Germline CDR1 ENHRY, CDR2 SYGVKD. CDR3 length: 19 amino acids. The CDR3 DNA sequence: TGTGCCATCAGTGTTTTCCGAAGAGGGATAAGCCATACCACAGATACGCAGTATTTT. This translates into CAISVFRRGISHTTDTQYF.

This clone has more than one count but fewer than ten. The chain recombines TRBV5-1 with TRBJ1-3; D remains unclear. The germline CDR1 and CDR2 sequences are SGHRS and YFSETQ. The CDR3 covers 16 residues. The V end was cut by 1 base, the J end by 2 bases, with 13 bases between. The CDR3 DNA is TGCGCCAGCAGCTTGCTTGGGAGAGACACTGGAAACACCATATATTTT. Its translation is CASSLLGRDTGNTIYF.

This clone turned up a few times. CDR3 region: CASSTGLAGYNEQFF. CDR3 in DNA: TGTGCCAGCAGTACGGGACTAGCGGGGTACAATGAGCAGTTCTTC. V usage is TRBV6-4 and J usage is TRBJ2-1, with 13 bases that match TRBD2. Losses at the gene ends were 5 bases for V and 4 bases for J; bases not matched to a gene: 2. The CDR3 is 15 residues long. Germline lookup yields CDR1 MRHNA and CDR2 SNTAGT.

This chain joins TRBV5-1 and TRBJ2-7, with 7 bases identical to TRBD1. Germline CDR1 SGHRS, CDR2 YFSETQ. CDR3 length: 15 amino acids. The V segment lost 2 bases and the J segment 7 bases; nucleotides outside the gene matches: 12. CDR3 DNA sequence: TGCGCCAGCAGCTTCAAGGGGGCCCCTCCTACGGAGCAGTACTTC. Residues: CASSFKGAPPTEQYF. Full variable domain (outside the CDR3, taken from reference TRBV5-1 and TRBJ2-7): KAGVTQTPRYLIKTRGQQVTLSCSPISGHRSVSWYQQTPGQGLQFLFEYFSETQRNKGNFPGRFSGRQFSNSRSEMNVSTLELGDSALYLCASSFKGAPPTEQYFGPGTRLTVT.

The chain links TRBV7-2 to TRBJ1-5; 7 bases map to TRBD1. The trim removed 1 base at V and 7 bases at J, leaving 7 bases unmatched. The CDR3 totals 15 residues. Germline loops: CDR1 SGHTA, CDR2 FQGNSA. Here the CDR3 reads CASSLGDRVGQPQHF. The CDR3 nucleotides are TGTGCCAGCAGCTTAGGAGACAGGGTAGGGCAGCCCCAGCATTTT.

The chain links TRBV5-1 to TRBJ1-5; 9 positions agree with TRBD1. Germline lookup yields CDR1 SGHRS and CDR2 YFSETQ. The J segment lost 6 bases and the V segment lost 0 bases, leaving 4 bases of the junction unmatched. The CDR3 consists of 15 residues. The CDR3 spells CASSLEGTGLQPQHF. The CDR3 DNA reads as TGCGCCAGCAGCTTGGAGGGGACAGGGCTTCAGCCCCAGCATTTT.

The chain couples TRBV6-5 to TRBJ1-5; no clear D. This CDR3 has 14 amino acids. The V and J ends lost 4 bases and 5 bases respectively, with 12 bases between them. CDR1 and CDR2 (germline): MNHEY, SVGAGI. Here the CDR3 reads CASSSSRWDQPQHF. CDR3 sequence (DNA): TGTGCCAGCAGTTCTTCCAGGTGGGATCAGCCCCAGCATTTT.

This clone was detected a few times. This chain uses TRBV27 with TRBJ2-7; 10 bases align to TRBD2. Germline assignment: CDR1 MNHEY and CDR2 SMNVEV (reference sequence). J was trimmed by 4 bases and V by 3 bases; bases with no gene match: 6. This CDR3 contains 15 residues. CDR3 bases: TGTGCCAGCAGTTTGTCACTAGCGGGAAGATACGAGCAGTACTTC. Its protein is CASSLSLAGRYEQYF.

This sequence joins TRBV29-1 and TRBJ2-2, with a tentative D call TRBD1 (9 bases). CDR1 is SQVTM, CDR2 ANQGSEA, per germline. The CDR3 runs 17 residues. Trimming took off 3 bases at V and 5 bases at J, with 22 bases between the two ends. The CDR3 nucleotides are TGCAGCGTTGAGAGTAGCGGGACAGGGTCGTTTACCGGGGAGCTGTTTTTT. This gives the protein CSVESSGTGSFTGELFF.

This clone showed up just a few times. The chain uses TRBV23-1 and TRBJ1-1; 8 bases fit TRBD1. TRBV23-1 counts as an open reading frame of uncertain function. This CDR3 region has 18 residues. V dropped 8 bases and J dropped 0; count of bases not matched to a gene: 17. CDR3 region: CASGKARGHSGMNTEAFF. Here the CDR3 DNA reads TGCGCCAGCGGGAAGGCCAGGGGGCACAGTGGAATGAACACTGAAGCTTTCTTT.

V and J are TRBV5-6 and TRBJ2-3; no definite D call. CDR1 is SGHDT, CDR2 YYEEEE, per germline. Trimming took 7 bases from V and 1 from J, leaving 16 bases between them. The CDR3 totals 15 residues. CDR3 region: CASEKIAQGTDTQYF. For the CDR3, the DNA is TGTGCCAGCGAAAAAATAGCCCAAGGCACAGATACGCAGTATTTT.

This rearrangement joins TRBV6-5 to TRBJ2-1; D remains ambiguous. Deletions cut 3 bases from V and 2 bases from J, with 11 bases between. CDR1 MNHEY and CDR2 SVGAGI come from the germline V gene. The CDR3 contains 15 residues. The CDR3 DNA sequence: TGTGCCAGCAGTTATGGCGGCCGAGCCTACAATGAGCAGTTCTTC. It specifies CASSYGGRAYNEQFF.

The chain joins TRBV28 to TRBJ1-1, with D possibly matching TRBD1 (5 bases). Germline V lookup: CDR1 MDHEN, CDR2 SYDVKM. V gave up 6 bases and J gave up 0 bases, with 11 bases separating them. This CDR3 is built from 14 residues. The CDR3 sequence is CASRQGGLNTEAFF. The CDR3, as DNA: TGTGCCAGCAGGCAGGGCGGCCTGAACACTGAAGCTTTCTTT.

The table lists this clone with a count of one. The genes are TRBV6-1 and TRBJ2-3; 8 bases line up with TRBD2. CDR3 length equals 14 residues. Germline-derived CDR1 and CDR2 are MNHNS and SASEGT. The V segment lost 9 bases and the J segment 0 bases; nucleotides outside the gene matches: 5. The CDR3 DNA sequence: TGTGCCAGGCCACTAGCGGTTAGCACAGATACGCAGTATTTT. It yields the protein CARPLAVSTDTQYF.

The chain has TRBV29-1 and TRBJ2-7; a possible D gene is TRBD1 (6 bases). V was clipped by 5 bases and J by 2 bases, with 13 bases between them. There are 13 residues in the CDR3. Germline assignment: CDR1 SQVTM and CDR2 ANQGSEA. For the CDR3, the DNA is TGCAGCGTTTGGCAGGGGCAAACCTACGAGCAGTACTTC. It yields the protein CSVWQGQTYEQYF.

This chain uses TRBV2 with TRBJ1-2; TRBD1 aligns across 8 bases. This CDR3 is 14 amino acids long. V lost 1 base, J lost 2 bases, and 0 bases stayed unmatched. Looked up from germline, CDR1 is SNHLY and CDR2 is FYNNEI. CDR3 residues: CASSEGQGNYGYTF. CDR3 nucleotide sequence: TGTGCCAGCAGTGAAGGACAGGGGAACTATGGCTACACCTTC.

The chain combines TRBV4-3 with TRBJ2-1, with a tentative D call TRBD2 (7 bases). The CDR3 is 15 amino acids. Germline V gives CDR1 LGHNA, CDR2 YSLEER. V was trimmed by 3 bases and J by 8 bases, leaving 17 bases between them. The CDR3 is CASSQGGGAHDEQFF. CDR3 coding DNA: TGCGCCAGCAGCCAGGGTGGGGGGGCGCACGATGAGCAGTTCTTC.

V gene TRBV7-9 combines with J gene TRBJ2-3, with TRBD2 as a possible D gene (5 bases). CDR3 size: 15 residues. V lost 5 bases and J 0 bases, leaving 12 bases between the germline ends. The V gene's germline CDR1 is SEHNR and CDR2 FQNEAQ (reference sequence). The CDR3 DNA reads as TGTGCCAGCAGCGGTATAGCGACTAGCACAGATACGCAGTATTTT. Residues: CASSGIATSTDTQYF.

V usage is TRBV4-3 and J usage is TRBJ2-7; 8 bases match TRBD1. The germline gives CDR1 LGHNA, CDR2 YSLEER. V lost 1 base and J lost 3; bases outside the gene matches: 5. The CDR3 is 15 residues long. CDR3 in DNA: TGCGCCAGCAGCCAAGGGACAGGGAAAATCTACGAGCAGTACTTC. Protein product: CASSQGTGKIYEQYF.

The genes are TRBV6-1 and TRBJ1-1; D unclear. CDR1 and CDR2 (germline): MNHNS, SASEGT. V dropped 3 bases and J dropped 7 bases, with 9 bases sitting between them. There are 12 residues in the CDR3. The CDR3 DNA is TGTGCCAGCAGTGAGAGGGCCGTTGAAGCTTTCTTT. Encoded protein: CASSERAVEAFF.

J is TRBJ1-1 and V is TRBV13; D gene ambiguous. Germline V gene data show CDR1 as PRHDT and CDR2 as FYEKMQ (reference sequence). Trimming took off 5 bases at V and 4 bases at J, with 11 bases between the two ends. The CDR3 runs 13 residues. CDR3: CASSRTESTEAFF. In DNA form, the CDR3 reads TGTGCCAGCAGCCGTACAGAGAGCACTGAAGCTTTCTTT.

The rearrangement uses TRBV9 and TRBJ2-1; 8 bases line up with TRBD2. Looked up from germline, CDR1 is SGDLS and CDR2 is YYNGEE. CDR3 length: 15 amino acids. V lost 3 bases and J lost 7; bases outside the gene matches: 9. Here the CDR3 reads CASSGTGTRTNEQFF. In DNA form, the CDR3 reads TGTGCCAGCAGCGGGACCGGGACTAGGACGAATGAGCAGTTCTTC.

The genes are TRBV5-4 and TRBJ2-3; a weak D match, TRBD2 (6 bases). Trimming removed 2 bases at V and 4 bases at J, with 14 bases between. The CDR3 covers 15 residues. Per germline, CDR1 SGHNT and CDR2 YYREEE (reference sequence). The CDR3 nucleotides read TGTGCCAGCAGCTTCGGGACTCCCGGGGCAGATACGCAGTATTTT. It is translated as CASSFGTPGADTQYF. The full variable domain, completed using reference TRBV5-4 and TRBJ2-3, is ETGVTQSPTHLIKTRGQQVTLRCSSQSGHNTVSWYQQALGQGPQFIFQYYREEENGRGNFPPRFSGLQFPNYSSELNVNALELDDSALYLCASSFGTPGADTQYFGPGTRLTVL.

The chain has TRBV7-9 and TRBJ1-3; 9 bases are shared with TRBD1. The CDR3 is made up of 17 amino acids. V lost 4 bases to trimming and J lost 0 bases; unmatched junction nucleotides: 7. Germline lookup yields CDR1 SEHNR and CDR2 FQNEAQ (reference sequence). CDR3 DNA sequence: TGTGCCAGCAGCTGGTCCGGGACAGGGAGCTCTGGAAACACCATATATTTT. Translating it yields CASSWSGTGSSGNTIYF.